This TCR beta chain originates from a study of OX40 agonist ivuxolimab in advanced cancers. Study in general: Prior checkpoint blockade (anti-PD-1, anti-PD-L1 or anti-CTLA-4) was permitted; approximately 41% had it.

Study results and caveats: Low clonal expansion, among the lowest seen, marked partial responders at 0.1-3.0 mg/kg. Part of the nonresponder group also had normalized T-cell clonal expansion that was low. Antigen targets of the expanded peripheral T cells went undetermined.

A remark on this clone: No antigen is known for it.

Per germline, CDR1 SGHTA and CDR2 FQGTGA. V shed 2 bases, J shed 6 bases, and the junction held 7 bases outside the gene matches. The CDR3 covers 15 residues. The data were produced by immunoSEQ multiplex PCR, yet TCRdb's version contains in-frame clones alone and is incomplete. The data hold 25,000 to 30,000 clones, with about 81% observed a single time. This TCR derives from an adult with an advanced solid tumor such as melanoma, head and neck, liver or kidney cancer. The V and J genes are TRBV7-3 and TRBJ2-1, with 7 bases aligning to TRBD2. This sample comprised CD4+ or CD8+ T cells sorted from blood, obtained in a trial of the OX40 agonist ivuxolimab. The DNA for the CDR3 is TGTGCCAGCAGCTTAGGCGGGAGCGGCTCCAATGAGCAGTTCTTC. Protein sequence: CASSLGGSGSNEQFF.